This entry features one T cell receptor beta chain sequence. What it binds is not known. The sample comes from a study of CD8 T cells in Susac syndrome. Overall study findings and caveats: It was acknowledged in the study that its TCR sequencing and HLA analysis involved a relatively small number of individuals.

RNA amounts of about 0.5 to 1 ug underwent reverse transcription with random hexamers. TCRdb re-analysed the immunoSEQ multiplex PCR reads in MiXCR, keeping a single row per CDR3 protein. In the table there are about 210,000 distinct CDR3 sequences, around 95% of which are singletons. Trimming cost V 5 bases and J 3 bases; bases outside gene matches: 10. CDR1 MNHEY and CDR2 SVGEGT come from the germline V gene. This CDR3 is 15 amino acids long. The V and J genes are TRBV6-2 or TRBV6-3 and TRBJ2-7, with TRBD1 identical over 7 bases. The TCR sequence derives from a human donor with multiple sclerosis. Sequences were obtained from CD4+ T cells from PBMCs. The CDR3 is CASSMPATGHYEQYF. CDR3 in DNA: TGTGCCAGCAGTATGCCCGCGACAGGGCACTACGAGCAGTACTTC.